This T cell receptor beta chain was retrieved from a study of blood T cell repertoires in COVID-19. Study background: Sites across the United States, Italy and Spain contributed samples from acute and convalescent COVID-19. Nucleic acid was either cDNA or gDNA, and it came from T cells, B-cell-depleted T cells, or PBMCs.

In the original analysis: The assay estimated nucleated cells by amplifying reference gene primers. Assay used: immunoSEQ multiplex PCR; TCRdb lists only in-frame clones, some missing. V, J and clone size are those of that table, while D and trimming were read from the DNA. The sample has about 230,000 clones, less than 90% seen once. Germline CDR1 reads MNHEY; CDR2 reads SMNVEV (reference sequence). V was cut by 7 bases and J by 5 bases, with 15 bases left in between. CDR3 length: 14 amino acids. The chain carries TRBV27 and TRBJ2-1; TRBD2 might be the D (6 bases). This TCR derives from a woman in her 70s with active or convalescent COVID-19. The sequenced sample consisted of peripheral blood. The CDR3 bases are TGTGCCAGCACCCCCGCGGGAAACAACAATGAGCAGTTCTTC. Protein sequence: CASTPAGNNNEQFF.